Shown below are 8 T cell receptor beta chains from a single sample sequenced in a study of shared clonotypes between healthy human individuals (dated by TCRdb to 2019 to 2021). Library creation used the immunoSEQ multiplex PCR assay. The clones in this table, taken by TCRdb from immuneACCESS, are in-frame only. Not every clone is retained; where verified, under half of the shortfall comes from an unresolved V gene, and the cause of the rest is unknown. The sample has under 550,000 clones on record, almost 97% of them singletons. The top ten hold about 0.064% of the sample. The specimen sequenced was naive CD4+ T cells sorted from blood. This specimen's cell subset or site label, per the study, means: CD45RA+ positively selected. These receptors were obtained from a woman aged 30 to 39 in good health.

CDR3 region: CAIKRAGASNQPQHF. The DNA for the CDR3 is TGTGCCATCAAGAGGGCAGGGGCCAGCAATCAGCCCCAGCATTTT. J is TRBJ1-5 and V is TRBV28; TRBD1 is a possible D gene (6 bases). V lost 10 bases, J lost 1 base, and 17 bases lay in between. Germline CDR1 is MDHEN and CDR2 is SYDVKM. The CDR3 has 15 residues. Using reference TRBV28 and TRBJ1-5 for the parts outside the CDR3, the full variable domain is DVKVTQSSRYLVKRTGEKVFLECVQDMDHENMFWYRQDPGLGLRLIYFSYDVKMKEKGDIPEGYSVSREKKERFSLILESASTNQTSMYLCAIKRAGASNQPQHFGDGTRLSIL.

The rearrangement links TRBV23-1 to TRBJ2-1; the D gene is possibly TRBD2 (5 bases). TRBV23-1 qualifies as an ORF whose function is uncertain. Trimming pared 0 bases from V and 6 bases from J, leaving 30 bases between. The CDR3 totals 21 residues. Written as DNA, the CDR3 is TGCGCCAGCAGTCAATCGGACCGTCTGCGGCTAGCTGAAATTACACGCAATGAGCAGTTCTTC. Translating gives CASSQSDRLRLAEITRNEQFF.

The chain has TRBV9 and TRBJ1-1; D possibly corresponds to TRBD1 (6 bases). The CDR3 has 15 amino acids. The germline gives CDR1 SGDLS, CDR2 YYNGEE. The V end lost 4 bases, the J end lost 6 bases, and 19 bases lay between the germline ends. CDR3 loop: CASSPRWGATAEAFF. The CDR3 DNA sequence: TGTGCCAGCAGCCCCCGGTGGGGGGCTACGGCTGAAGCTTTCTTT.

This chain connects TRBV7-2 to TRBJ2-5; D may be TRBD2 (6 bases). V gave up 4 bases and J gave up 5 bases, with 26 bases separating them. The CDR3 spans 18 residues. The germline V gene has CDR1 SGHTA and CDR2 FQGNSA. The CDR3 nucleotides read TGTGCCAGCAGCTCGCTACCCCCCCTAGCGACGGGGAGGGAGACCCAGTACTTC. Translation: CASSSLPPLATGRETQYF.

The chain combines TRBV4-1 with TRBJ2-7; TRBD2 aligns across 10 bases. V trimming: 4 bases; J trimming: 4 bases; junction bases outside the gene matches: 10. CDR3 length equals 16 residues. CDR1 MGHRA and CDR2 YSYEKL come from the germline V gene. The CDR3 loop is CASSPGGAGLAYEQYF. CDR3 sequence (DNA): TGCGCCAGCAGCCCCGGGGGAGCGGGACTAGCGTACGAGCAGTACTTC.

The chain employs TRBV6-5 and TRBJ1-1, with a possible D match to TRBD1 (6 bases). Trimming left V 6 bases short and J 2 bases short, with 13 bases between. Germline V gives CDR1 MNHEY, CDR2 SVGAGI. CDR3 length equals 14 residues. The CDR3 loop is CASSPSRGNTEAFF. In DNA form, the CDR3 reads TGTGCCAGCAGCCCGAGCAGGGGAAACACTGAAGCTTTCTTT.

The chain couples TRBV5-4 to TRBJ1-2; D not certain. Trimming pared 4 bases from V and 0 bases from J, leaving 10 bases between. The CDR3 has 14 amino acids. Germline lookup yields CDR1 SGHNT and CDR2 YYREEE (reference sequence). CDR3 loop: CASSPGKTNYGYTF. In DNA, the CDR3 is TGTGCCAGCAGCCCCGGTAAGACTAACTATGGCTACACCTTC.

The chain combines TRBV18 with TRBJ1-1, with D unresolved. Germline CDR1 KGHSH, CDR2 LQKENI. There are 16 residues in the CDR3. Trimming took off 6 bases at V and 8 bases at J, with 25 bases between the two ends. CDR3 region: CASSPGFLLSEAEAFF. The CDR3 nucleotides read TGTGCCAGCTCCCCCGGCTTCCTACTTTCCGAGGCCGAAGCTTTCTTT.